These T cell receptor beta chains were read from a single sample in a study of cytomegalovirus exposure and HLA in healthy donors. Sequenced by immunoSEQ multiplex PCR; TCRdb stores in-frame clones only, minus some. The sample carries around 140,000 clones, roughly four fifths recorded once. The specimen sequenced was PBMCs. The receptors shown here come from a woman aged 55-70 years in good health and CMV-seropositive. The CDR3 runs from the conserved cysteine through the conserved F or W. A D gene is named only where the DNA matches it firmly.

d_call v_call cdr3_aa
NA TRBV7-2 CASSLDSSYYEQYF
TRBD1 TRBV28 CASNSGGVVDNEQFF
NA TRBV28 CASSLPSRGETQYF
NA TRBV14 CASSQDRGSEQYF
NA TRBV12-2 CASRLAHPRAGGQEQYF
TRBD1 TRBV7-9 CASSRTGGGREGLYEQYF
NA TRBV7-8 CASSLGHQPQHF
TRBD1 TRBV5-1 CASSLGDRFYEQYF
NA TRBV7-2 CASSFERQETQYF
NA TRBV7-9 CSSSLNLEKLFF
NA TRBV18 CASSQTGGRDQPQHF
TRBD1 TRBV23-1 CASSQTGQTPFYQETQYF
NA TRBV27 CASRSVLEAFF
TRBD2 TRBV27 CASLRLAGDKETQYF
TRBD2 TRBV29-1 CSVVAGGHEQYF
TRBD2 TRBV25-1 CAILGLAGGEGYEQYF
NA TRBV21-1 CASSKVNRENTSGRHYEQYF
NA TRBV15 CATSSRGYGYTF
NA TRBV7-2 CASSLVFTDTQYF
NA TRBV11-3 CASSPRDFQETQYF
TRBD2 TRBV7-2 CASSLASLSGRAGEQYF
NA TRBV6-1 CASSVVGSYNEQFF
TRBD1 TRBV18 CASSPFAQGQPNTEAFF
NA TRBV19 CASSYPGYEQYF
NA TRBV11-2 CASSLGGALGYTF
TRBD1 TRBV5-1 CASLLGQGDTEAFF
NA TRBV4-3 CASSQEGTGSLLGTQYF
NA TRBV2 CASSEARGGELFF
TRBD2 TRBV4-1 CASSQWGLAGAGYEQYF
NA TRBV5-1 CASSFISASSYNEQFF
TRBD1 TRBV7-2 CASSLGTGIRAFF
TRBD2 TRBV27 CASSFLGGQETQYF